This passage covers 13 T cell receptor beta chains from one sample sequenced in a study of post-analysis software for immune sequencing data (dated by TCRdb to between 2015 and 2017). Results the study describes overall, beyond this receptor: Significantly higher frequencies in patients than in controls were found for a handful of TRBV segments, including TRBV5-6, TRBV5-1 and TRBV20-1.

Their cognate antigens are unknown. The library was built by means of PCR. The instrument was an Illumina HiSeq 2500. Unique molecular identifiers were incorporated into TCR beta cDNA libraries to reduce PCR and sequencing biases. TCRdb cleaned the public reads at Q25 with fastp, built clones with MiXCR and kept in-frame beta chains. Rows with a matching CDR3 protein are joined into one entry that keeps the most common DNA and genes. Across this sample there are about 430,000 distinct CDR3 sequences, with about 39% seen only once. The ten largest account for less than 10% of the sample. The sample comprised blood. The source of these receptors is a girl aged 2-10 years with multiple sclerosis.

V is TRBV12-3 or TRBV12-4 and J is TRBJ2-5; 11 nucleotides match TRBD2. V lost 5 bases and J lost 11; bases outside the gene matches: 13. The CDR3 consists of 15 residues. For the CDR3, the DNA is TGTGCCAGCAGTCCCAGGACTAGCGGGTTAGATGAGCAGTACTTC. Translating gives CASSPRTSGLDEQYF.

This clonotype was detected only a few times. This chain links TRBV25-1 with TRBJ2-1; no reliable D call. The CDR3 runs to 15 residues. The V gene lost 3 bases and the J gene lost 6 bases, with 15 bases spanning the gap. Per the germline V gene, CDR1 is MGHDK and CDR2 is SYGVNS. The CDR3 reads CASSEGLGKLNEQFF. DNA for the CDR3: TGTGCCAGCAGTGAGGGCCTAGGCAAGCTCAATGAGCAGTTCTTC.

This chain uses TRBV2 with TRBJ1-6; D not resolved. CDR3 length: 14 amino acids. The V and J ends lost 1 base and 3 bases respectively, with 4 bases between them. Per the germline V gene, CDR1 is SNHLY and CDR2 is FYNNEI. This CDR3 reads CASSEDSYNSPLHF. The CDR3 bases are TGTGCCAGCAGTGAAGACAGCTATAATTCACCCCTCCACTTT. The complete variable domain, with remaining parts taken from reference TRBV2 and TRBJ1-6, reads EPEVTQTPSHQVTQMGQEVILRCVPISNHLYFYWYRQILGQKVEFLVSFYNNEISEKSEIFDDQFSVERPDGSNFTLKIRSTKLEDSAMYFCASSEDSYNSPLHFGNGTRLTVT.

V gene TRBV11-2 combines with J gene TRBJ2-1, with D possibly being TRBD2 (5 bases). The ends were cut back, 4 bases at V and 2 bases at J, with 12 bases in the middle. The CDR3 consists of 15 residues. Per germline, CDR1 SGHAT and CDR2 FQNNGV. The CDR3 sequence: CASSWPYSAYNEQFF. In DNA form, the CDR3 reads TGTGCCAGCAGCTGGCCGTATAGCGCCTACAATGAGCAGTTCTTC.

The chain couples TRBV9 to TRBJ2-1; D call uncertain. The CDR3 totals 15 residues. The V end lost 0 bases, the J end lost 4 bases, and 11 bases lay between the germline ends. Germline lookup yields CDR1 SGDLS and CDR2 YYNGEE. The DNA for the CDR3 is TGTGCCAGCAGCGTAGAAGTGGTCGGATACAATGAGCAGTTCTTC. Translating gives CASSVEVVGYNEQFF. Drawing the rest from reference TRBV9 and TRBJ2-1, the complete variable domain is DSGVTQTPKHLITATGQRVTLRCSPRSGDLSVYWYQQSLDQGLQFLIQYYNGEERAKGNILERFSAQQFPDLHSELNLSSLELGDSALYFCASSVEVVGYNEQFFGPGTRLTVL.

This clonotype has just a few counts. This chain uses TRBV9 with TRBJ1-1; 7 bases are shared with TRBD1. V shed 4 bases, J shed 1 base, and the junction held 4 bases outside the gene matches. Looked up from germline, CDR1 is SGDLS and CDR2 is YYNGEE. The CDR3 covers 14 residues. CDR3 bases: TGTGCCAGCAGCCCGCGGGACAGGAACACTGAAGCTTTCTTT. It is translated as CASSPRDRNTEAFF. The full variable domain, in which reference TRBV9 and TRBJ1-1 provide the parts outside the CDR3, is DSGVTQTPKHLITATGQRVTLRCSPRSGDLSVYWYQQSLDQGLQFLIQYYNGEERAKGNILERFSAQQFPDLHSELNLSSLELGDSALYFCASSPRDRNTEAFFGQGTRLTVV.

The chain joins TRBV27 to TRBJ2-1, with a possible D match to TRBD1 (6 bases). The V gene's germline CDR1 is MNHEY and CDR2 SMNVEV (reference sequence). Trimming stripped 3 bases from V and 6 bases from J, with 15 bases between. This CDR3 is 15 amino acids long. The CDR3 DNA reads TGTGCCAGCAGTTTTGTGACAGGAGGCGGCAATGAGCAGTTCTTC. Its protein product is CASSFVTGGGNEQFF.

This clonotype was found a few times. This chain joins TRBV7-2 and TRBJ2-7, with 7 bases aligning to TRBD2. This CDR3 region has 15 residues. V gave up 0 bases and J gave up 0 bases; unmatched junction bases: 2. The germline V gene encodes CDR1 SGHTA and CDR2 FQGNSA. In DNA, the CDR3 is TGTGCCAGCAGCTTAGCGGGAGGGCGCTCCTACGAGCAGTACTTC. Translation: CASSLAGGRSYEQYF.

This clonotype was seen a few times. The genes are TRBV12-3 or TRBV12-4 and TRBJ2-1, with D uncertain. V was shortened by 9 bases and J by 2 bases, with 14 bases between the two germline ends. This CDR3 contains 14 residues. This chain's CDR3 is CASSRPYAYNEQFF. In DNA form, the CDR3 reads TGTGCCAGTTCCAGACCCTACGCCTACAATGAGCAGTTCTTC.

With regard to this clonotype: The conserved closing phenylalanine or tryptophan is absent in this CDR3, likely reflecting a read error. The genes are TRBV6-5 and TRBJ2-3; D ambiguous. V gave up 0 bases and J gave up 2 bases, with 12 bases separating them. The CDR3 contains 16 residues. Germline V gene lookup returns CDR1 MNHEY and CDR2 SVGAGI. The CDR3 reads CASSYSSAGATDTQYC. For the CDR3, the DNA is TGTGCCAGCAGTTACTCGTCAGCAGGCGCCACAGATACGCAGTATTGT.

The rearrangement joins TRBV9 to TRBJ1-2, with TRBD1 as a possible D gene (5 bases). The germline V and J ends were trimmed by 5 bases and 8 bases, with 16 bases remaining between them. The CDR3 length is 13 residues. Germline lookup yields CDR1 SGDLS and CDR2 YYNGEE. For the CDR3, the DNA is TGTGCCAGCAGTGCTCTCCAGGGAGAAGGCTACACCTTC. Amino acids: CASSALQGEGYTF.

This clonotype was seen only a few times. CDR3 nucleotide sequence: TGTGCCACCAGCTCAGACAGCAATTATCAGCCCCAGCATTTT. It is translated as CATSSDSNYQPQHF. This rearrangement joins TRBV15 to TRBJ1-5, with D maybe TRBD1 (5 bases). V dropped 5 bases and J dropped 5 bases, with 13 bases sitting between them. The length of the CDR3 is 14 residues. CDR1 is LNHNV and CDR2 is YYDKDF in the germline V gene (reference sequence). The whole variable domain, remainder taken from reference TRBV15 and TRBJ1-5, is DAMVIQNPRYQVTQFGKPVTLSCSQTLNHNVMYWYQQKSSQAPKLLFHYYDKDFNNEADTPDNFQSRRPNTSFCFLDIRSPGLGDTAMYLCATSSDSNYQPQHFGDGTRLSIL.

Details on this clonotype: The junction departs from the called germline gene at one end, perhaps through a read error. The J gene is TRBJ2-3, the V gene TRBV6-2 or TRBV6-3; 9 positions agree with TRBD2. CDR1 and CDR2 from the germline V gene are MNHEY and SVGEGT. This CDR3 has 17 residues. CDR3 bases: TGTGCCAGCAGTTACTCGGCTAGCGGGGTTAGCACAGACACGCAGTATTTT. Its protein is CASSYSASGVSTDTQYF.